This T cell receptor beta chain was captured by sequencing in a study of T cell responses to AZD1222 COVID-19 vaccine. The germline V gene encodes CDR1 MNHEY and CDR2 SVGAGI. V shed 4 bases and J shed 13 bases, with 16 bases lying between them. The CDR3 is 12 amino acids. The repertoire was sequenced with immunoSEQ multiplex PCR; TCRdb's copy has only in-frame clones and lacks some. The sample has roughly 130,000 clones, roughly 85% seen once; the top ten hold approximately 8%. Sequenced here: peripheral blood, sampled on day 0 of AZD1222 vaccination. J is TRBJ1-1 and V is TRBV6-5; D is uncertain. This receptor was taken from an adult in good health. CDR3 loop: CASSSRGPKDFF. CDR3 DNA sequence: TGTGCCAGCAGTTCTCGTGGTCCAAAGGATTTCTTT.